Each of the 25 T cell receptor beta chains below was sequenced from the same sample in a study of molecular identifiers for immune sequencing clone quantification. MiXCR, run by TCRdb on the PCR reads, gives a single entry per CDR3 protein. The profile shows about 510,000 distinct CDR3 sequences, around 23% of them singletons. The sequenced sample was naive CD8+ T cells from blood, with Jurkat cell RNA spiked in. Subset here: FACS-sorted CD8+CD4-CCR7+CD45RA+ naive T cells. These receptors were taken from a human donor in good health. Some libraries in this study had Jurkat cell RNA spiked in.

This clonotype was observed at least ten times. This rearrangement joins TRBV29-1 to TRBJ2-7; D possibly corresponds to TRBD1 (6 bases). Germline CDR1 is SQVTM and CDR2 is ANQGSEA. CDR3 length equals 13 residues. Trimming removed 7 bases at V and 0 bases at J, with 13 bases between. CDR3 DNA: TGCAGCGCCCGGACAGAAAACTCCTACGAGCAGTACTTC. Translated, it gives CSARTENSYEQYF.

This clonotype was seen at least ten times. The rearrangement links TRBV4-3 to TRBJ1-1; D perhaps matches TRBD1 (5 bases). The CDR3 is made up of 15 amino acids. Germline V gene lookup returns CDR1 LGHNA and CDR2 YSLEER. V was cut by 0 bases and J by 6 bases, with 14 bases left in between. The CDR3, as DNA: TGCGCCAGCAGCCAAGATAATCGAGGGGCCCCTGAAGCTTTCTTT. This codes for CASSQDNRGAPEAFF.

The rearrangement uses TRBV13 and TRBJ1-1; no clear D gene. Per germline, CDR1 PRHDT and CDR2 FYEKMQ (reference sequence). The CDR3 is made up of 13 amino acids. V dropped 1 base and J dropped 4 bases, with 7 bases sitting between them. For the CDR3, the DNA is TGTGCCAGCAGCTTAGCCGTGAGCACTGAAGCTTTCTTT. This gives the protein CASSLAVSTEAFF.

This clonotype was seen more than once but under ten times. This sequence joins TRBV12-3 or TRBV12-4 and TRBJ2-7; possibly TRBD1 or TRBD2 for D (7 bases each). This CDR3 contains 13 residues. Trimming took off 5 bases at V and 7 bases at J, with 15 bases between the two ends. This CDR3 is CASSPGGVREQYF. CDR3 nucleotides: TGTGCCAGCAGTCCAGGGGGGGTGAGAGAGCAGTACTTC.

This clonotype has only a few counts. The rearrangement joins TRBV7-9 to TRBJ2-6; D is perhaps TRBD1 (6 bases). V was cut by 5 bases and J by 1 base, with 18 bases left in between. Germline assignment: CDR1 SEHNR and CDR2 FQNEAQ (reference sequence). CDR3 length: 18 amino acids. The CDR3 loop is CASSNPDRPFSGANVLTF. The DNA for the CDR3 is TGTGCCAGCAGCAACCCTGACAGGCCCTTTTCTGGGGCCAACGTCCTGACTTTC.

Turning to this clonotype: Being one base from a much bigger clone, this may be a read error. The gene calls are TRBV30 and TRBJ2-3; tentative D call: TRBD1 (5 bases). The CDR3 runs to 14 residues. CDR1 is GTSNPN and CDR2 is SVGIG in the germline V gene (reference sequence). The CDR3 sequence is CTWSVTVRTDTQYF. As DNA, the CDR3 is TGTACCTGGAGTGTGACAGTCCGCACAGATACGCAGTATTTT. Using reference TRBV30 and TRBJ2-3 for the parts outside the CDR3, the full variable domain is SQTIHQWPATLVQPVGSPLSLECTVEGTSNPNLYWYRQAAGRGLQLLFYSVGIGQISSEVPQNLSASRPQDRQFILSSKKLLLSDSGFYLCTWSVTVRTDTQYFGPGTRLTVL.

The sample holds many counts of this clonotype. The V and J genes are TRBV4-1 and TRBJ2-3; the D gene is possibly TRBD1 (6 bases). Germline values: CDR1 MGHRA, CDR2 YSYEKL. V shed 1 base and J shed 6 bases, with 14 bases lying between them. CDR3 length: 15 amino acids. The CDR3 nucleotides read TGCGCCAGCAGCCAAGGGGGGCCAGCCGGGGATACGCAGTATTTT. It yields the protein CASSQGGPAGDTQYF.

This clonotype was observed a few times. The chain has TRBV6-2 or TRBV6-3 and TRBJ1-4; D is ambiguous. V was clipped by 7 bases and J by 8 bases, with 5 bases between them. The CDR3 contains 10 residues. Germline values: CDR1 MNHEY, CDR2 SVGEGT. Here the CDR3 reads CASIQEKLFF. The CDR3 DNA sequence: TGTGCCAGCATACAAGAAAAACTGTTTTTT.

This clonotype has more than one count but fewer than ten. The chain recombines TRBV7-9 with TRBJ2-1; 9 bases line up with TRBD1. The CDR3 length is 16 residues. Germline values: CDR1 SEHNR, CDR2 FQNEAQ (reference sequence). With 5 bases clipped from V and 3 bases from J, the junction kept 8 bases outside the gene matches. The CDR3 region has the DNA TGTGCCAGCAGCGCCCGACAGGGGGTTAGCTACAATGAGCAGTTCTTC. This codes for CASSARQGVSYNEQFF.

In its sample, this clonotype was seen a few times. This sequence joins TRBV5-8 and TRBJ2-5; D not resolved. V lost 1 base, J lost 7 bases, and 5 bases lay in between. Germline assignment: CDR1 SGHTS and CDR2 YDEGEE. The CDR3 consists of 11 residues. CDR3 sequence: CASSLSATQYF. For the CDR3, the DNA is TGTGCCAGCAGCTTGTCTGCGACCCAGTACTTC.

This clonotype has a count of ten or more. The chain combines TRBV13 with TRBJ1-2, with D unclear. The CDR3 has 11 amino acids. From germline, CDR1 is PRHDT and CDR2 FYEKMQ (reference sequence). V was pared by 1 base and J by 7 bases, with 4 bases between. CDR3 nucleotides: TGTGCCAGCAGCTTAGATCGTGGCTACACCTTC. Translation gives CASSLDRGYTF.

This clonotype appeared a few times. The chain combines TRBV7-9 with TRBJ1-2, with 8 positions matching TRBD1. The CDR3 contains 18 residues. With V trimmed by 2 bases and J by 2 bases, 13 bases remained unmatched. The germline gives CDR1 SEHNR, CDR2 FQNEAQ (reference sequence). CDR3 bases: TGTGCCAGCAGCTTATTTTTCGGGGGTACAGGGGGGAACTATGGCTACACCTTC. It codes for CASSLFFGGTGGNYGYTF.

This clonotype was detected ten times or more. This sequence joins TRBV6-6 and TRBJ2-7; 11 bases map to TRBD2. CDR3 length: 16 residues. Per germline, CDR1 MNHNY and CDR2 SVGAGI (reference sequence). The V segment lost 5 bases and the J segment 1 base; nucleotides outside the gene matches: 7. CDR3 bases: TGTGCCAGCAGTATAACAACTAGCGGGAGTTCCTACGAGCAGTACTTC. Translated: CASSITTSGSSYEQYF.

This clonotype occurred many times. J is TRBJ2-7 and V is TRBV5-4, with 8 bases lining up with TRBD1. The trim removed 1 base at V and 2 bases at J, leaving 5 bases unmatched. CDR1 SGHNT and CDR2 YYREEE come from the germline V gene (reference sequence). The CDR3 has 15 residues. CDR3 in amino acids: CASSLSDRGTYEQYF. For the CDR3, the DNA is TGTGCCAGCAGCTTGTCCGACAGGGGCACCTACGAGCAGTACTTC.

The J gene is TRBJ2-2, the V gene TRBV27, with D possibly being TRBD2 (7 bases). This CDR3 is built from 12 residues. The germline CDR1 and CDR2 sequences are MNHEY and SMNVEV (reference sequence). Trimming stripped 2 bases from V and 11 bases from J, with 9 bases between. CDR3 bases: TGTGCCAGCAGTTTAGGGGGGGCTGAGCTGTTTTTT. This sequence encodes CASSLGGAELFF.

Regarding this clonotype: This sequence may be a read error, since a much larger clone differs from it by one base. The rearrangement links TRBV23-1 to TRBJ2-5; 12 bases map to TRBD2. TRBV23-1 is flagged as an ORF with uncertain function. Trimming cost V 4 bases and J 7 bases; bases outside gene matches: 7. CDR3 length equals 15 residues. Written as DNA, the CDR3 is TGCGCCAGCAGTCTTCTAGCGGGAGGGGGAGGGACCCAGTACTTC. It translates to CASSLLAGGGGTQYF.

Turning to this clonotype: This may be a read error: a much more frequent sequence differs by one nucleotide. The chain joins TRBV7-6 to TRBJ2-3, with 9 nucleotides matching TRBD2. The CDR3 loop spans 19 amino acids. The ends lost 0 bases at V and 1 base at J; junction bases unmatched: 11. Germline loops: CDR1 SGHVS, CDR2 FNYEAQ. The CDR3 loop reads CASSLAGGASGDRTDTQYF. Here the CDR3 DNA reads TGTGCCAGCAGCTTAGCGGGTGGAGCTAGCGGGGATCGCACAGATACGCAGTATTTT. Using reference TRBV7-6 and TRBJ2-3 for the parts outside the CDR3, the full variable domain is GAGVSQSPRYKVTKRGQDVALRCDPISGHVSLYWYRQALGQGPEFLTYFNYEAQQDKSGLPNDRFSAERPEGSISTLTIQRTEQRDSAMYRCASSLAGGASGDRTDTQYFGPGTRLTVL.

This clonotype has a handful of counts. This chain joins TRBV20-1 and TRBJ2-2, with 10 bases that match TRBD2. Looked up from germline, CDR1 is DFQATT and CDR2 is SNEGSKA (reference sequence). V gave up 2 bases and J gave up 5 bases; unmatched junction bases: 5. There are 15 residues in the CDR3. CDR3 bases: TGCAGTGCTAGACTTCTAGCGGGAGTTACCGGGGAGCTGTTTTTT. Its translation is CSARLLAGVTGELFF.

This clonotype was seen a handful of times. The CDR3 is CASSFGTGGSFKNTEAFF. CDR3 DNA sequence: TGTGCCAGCAGCTTTGGGACAGGGGGCTCTTTTAAGAACACTGAAGCTTTCTTT. The V and J genes are TRBV5-5 and TRBJ1-1, with 12 bases lining up with TRBD1. V lost 2 bases to trimming and J lost 1 base; unmatched junction nucleotides: 9. Germline CDR1 SGHKS, CDR2 YYEKEE (reference sequence). The CDR3 is made up of 18 amino acids.

This chain links TRBV13 with TRBJ2-1, with TRBD2 identical over 13 bases. Germline V gives CDR1 PRHDT, CDR2 FYEKMQ (reference sequence). This CDR3 is built from 19 residues. V dropped 1 base and J dropped 0; count of bases not matched to a gene: 6. CDR3 in DNA: TGTGCCAGCAGCTTAGCGGGACTAGCGGGGAGCTACTCCTACAATGAGCAGTTCTTC. Translated: CASSLAGLAGSYSYNEQFF.

The V gene is TRBV6-2 or TRBV6-3, the J gene TRBJ2-5; D uncertain. Germline V gives CDR1 MNHEY, CDR2 SVGEGT. Trimming left V 7 bases short and J 4 bases short, with 13 bases between. The CDR3 has 13 residues. CDR3 in amino acids: CASISQVGETQYF. The CDR3 DNA sequence: TGTGCCAGCATTTCGCAGGTAGGAGAGACCCAGTACTTC.

CDR3 nucleotides: TGTGCCAGCAGTTTAGGCATTCGCTATGGCTACACCTTC. It specifies CASSLGIRYGYTF. V is TRBV12-3 or TRBV12-4 and J is TRBJ1-2; no definite D call. The CDR3 spans 13 residues. V was clipped by 1 base and J by 4 bases, with 7 bases between them.

This clonotype was counted ten times or more. This rearrangement joins TRBV4-1 to TRBJ2-7, with 8 nucleotides matching TRBD1. From germline, CDR1 is MGHRA and CDR2 YSYEKL. The CDR3 is 15 residues long. J was trimmed by 0 bases and V by 1 base; bases with no gene match: 2. The CDR3 protein is CASSQGQGSSYEQYF. The CDR3 region has the DNA TGCGCCAGCAGCCAAGGACAGGGGAGCTCCTACGAGCAGTACTTC.

V usage is TRBV29-1 and J usage is TRBJ2-1, with TRBD1 matching over 10 bases. The germline V gene has CDR1 SQVTM and CDR2 ANQGSEA. Trimming took 3 bases from V and 4 from J; bases not matched to a gene: 3. The CDR3 consists of 14 residues. The CDR3 coding sequence is TGCAGCGTTGACACGGGACAGGGGTACAATGAGCAGTTCTTC. Translated, it gives CSVDTGQGYNEQFF.

This chain uses TRBV29-1 with TRBJ2-7; a possible D gene is TRBD1 (5 bases). The V and J ends lost 7 bases and 4 bases respectively, with 14 bases between them. The CDR3 consists of 12 residues. The germline V gene encodes CDR1 SQVTM and CDR2 ANQGSEA. CDR3 amino acids: CSANKGHYEQYF. The CDR3 DNA is TGCAGCGCCAACAAGGGGCATTACGAGCAGTACTTC.